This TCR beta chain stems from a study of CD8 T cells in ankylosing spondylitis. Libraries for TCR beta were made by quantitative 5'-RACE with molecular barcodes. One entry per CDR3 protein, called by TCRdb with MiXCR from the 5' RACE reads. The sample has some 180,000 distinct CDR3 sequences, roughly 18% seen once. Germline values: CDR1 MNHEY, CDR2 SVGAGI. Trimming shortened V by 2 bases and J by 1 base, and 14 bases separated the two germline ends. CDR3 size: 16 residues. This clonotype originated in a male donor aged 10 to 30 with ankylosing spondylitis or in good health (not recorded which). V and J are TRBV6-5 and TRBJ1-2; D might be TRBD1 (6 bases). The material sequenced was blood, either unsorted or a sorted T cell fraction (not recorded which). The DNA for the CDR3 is TGTGCCAGCAGTTACACAATACAGGGTTATAACTATGGCTACACCTTC. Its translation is CASSYTIQGYNYGYTF.